The 29 T cell receptor beta chains below all came from one sample that was sequenced in a study of T cell responses to AZD1222 COVID-19 vaccine. Sequencing was performed with immunoSEQ multiplex PCR; in TCRdb, only in-frame clones are kept and a portion is missing. The sample includes around 83,000 clones, 90% of them seen just once. Here the sequenced sample was peripheral blood, taken 28 days after the second AZD1222 dose. These receptors came from an adult who received the AZD1222 COVID-19 vaccine.

V and J are TRBV2 and TRBJ2-5; D not certain. The CDR3 spans 11 residues. V dropped 8 bases and J dropped 2 bases, with 6 bases sitting between them. Germline CDR1 is SNHLY and CDR2 is FYNNEI. Here the CDR3 DNA reads TGTGCCAGCCGGTCACAAGAGACCCAGTACTTC. Amino acid sequence: CASRSQETQYF.

This chain connects TRBV5-6 to TRBJ1-2, with 12 bases matching TRBD1. CDR3 length equals 16 residues. The V and J ends lost 3 bases and 2 bases, in that order; junction bases with no gene match: 5. From germline, CDR1 is SGHDT and CDR2 YYEEEE. CDR3 nucleotides: TGTGCCAGCAGCTGGGGACAGGGGGCAGTCAACTATGGCTACACCTTC. It yields the protein CASSWGQGAVNYGYTF.

The rearrangement uses TRBV28 and TRBJ1-2, with 7 positions matching TRBD1. The ends lost 7 bases at V and 6 bases at J; junction bases unmatched: 5. There are 12 residues in the CDR3. Germline values: CDR1 MDHEN, CDR2 SYDVKM. This chain's CDR3 is CASTTGVDGYTF. CDR3 bases: TGTGCCAGCACTACAGGGGTAGATGGCTACACCTTC.

The chain couples TRBV19 to TRBJ1-1; D is unresolved. The CDR3 length is 14 residues. The germline V gene has CDR1 LNHDA and CDR2 SQIVND (reference sequence). The ends were cut back, 1 base at V and 7 bases at J, with 13 bases in the middle. For the CDR3, the DNA is TGTGCCAGTAGTATAGCCTCGAGACGAATTGAAGCTTTCTTT. The encoded protein is CASSIASRRIEAFF.

The chain couples TRBV6-2 or TRBV6-3 to TRBJ1-2; no definite D call. Germline V CDR1 and CDR2: MNHEY, SVGEGT. V was pared by 6 bases and J by 5 bases, with 7 bases between. This CDR3 has 11 amino acids. The DNA of the CDR3 is TGTGCCAGCAGCCCCCGATATGGCTACACCTTC. Translating gives CASSPRYGYTF.

The chain links TRBV19 to TRBJ1-2; weak D call: TRBD1 (5 bases). V lost 3 bases, J lost 7 bases, and 12 bases lay in between. This CDR3 has 13 residues. Per the germline V gene, CDR1 is LNHDA and CDR2 is SQIVND (reference sequence). The CDR3 bases are TGTGCCAGTAGTATGAGGGGATTGCCTGGCTACACCTTC. It yields the protein CASSMRGLPGYTF.

This sequence joins TRBV15 and TRBJ2-7; no clear D. The germline V gene encodes CDR1 LNHNV and CDR2 YYDKDF (reference sequence). The CDR3 loop spans 13 amino acids. V was cut by 0 bases and J by 6 bases, with 9 bases left in between. The chain's CDR3 is CATSRDPDGEQYF. Written as DNA, the CDR3 is TGTGCCACCAGCAGAGATCCTGACGGCGAGCAGTACTTC. Filled out from reference TRBV15 and TRBJ2-7, the complete variable domain reads DAMVIQNPRYQVTQFGKPVTLSCSQTLNHNVMYWYQQKSSQAPKLLFHYYDKDFNNEADTPDNFQSRRPNTSFCFLDIRSPGLGDTAMYLCATSRDPDGEQYFGPGTRLTVT.

This sequence joins TRBV11-2 and TRBJ2-1; 13 bases are shared with TRBD2. From germline, CDR1 is SGHAT and CDR2 FQNNGV. The CDR3 has 19 amino acids. J was trimmed by 0 bases and V by 0 bases; bases with no gene match: 5. The CDR3 is CASSLEGLAGRSSYNEQFF. CDR3 coding DNA: TGTGCCAGCAGCTTAGAGGGACTAGCGGGGCGTAGCTCCTACAATGAGCAGTTCTTC.

This chain uses TRBV19 with TRBJ1-1; D gene unclear. V was pared by 3 bases and J by 3 bases, with 5 bases between. CDR1 and CDR2 from the germline V gene are LNHDA and SQIVND (reference sequence). This CDR3 contains 12 residues. The CDR3 sequence: CASSIRYTEAFF. CDR3 in DNA: TGTGCCAGTAGTATTCGGTACACTGAAGCTTTCTTT.

This clone was detected only a few times. The genes are TRBV2 and TRBJ2-1; tentative D call: TRBD2 (5 bases). V was pared by 7 bases and J by 3 bases, with 10 bases between. CDR3 length: 13 residues. Germline-derived CDR1 and CDR2 are SNHLY and FYNNEI. CDR3 amino acids: CASIRDHYNEQFF. In DNA form, the CDR3 reads TGTGCCAGCATCCGGGATCACTACAATGAGCAGTTCTTC.

V and J are TRBV28 and TRBJ1-2; TRBD1 agrees at 8 bases. The CDR3 is 13 amino acids. The J segment lost 7 bases and the V segment lost 5 bases, leaving 6 bases of the junction unmatched. Germline CDR1 and CDR2: MDHEN and SYDVKM. The CDR3 DNA is TGTGCCAGCAGTACCCCCGGACAGGGTGGCTACACCTTC. Residues: CASSTPGQGGYTF.

The CDR3 region is CASRAGTGVYNEQFF. CDR3 sequence (DNA): TGTGCCAGCAGGGCCGGGACAGGGGTCTACAATGAGCAGTTCTTC. The V and J genes are TRBV7-2 and TRBJ2-1; 10 bases fit TRBD1. The V gene end was trimmed by 6 bases and the J gene end by 3 bases; junction bases not matched to a gene: 5. Germline CDR1 and CDR2: SGHTA and FQGNSA. CDR3 size: 15 residues.

The chain uses TRBV3-1 (or the pseudogene TRBV3-2) and TRBJ1-3, with a tentative D call TRBD1 (6 bases). The length of the CDR3 is 16 residues. CDR1 is LGHDT, CDR2 YNNKEL, per germline (reference sequence). Trimming pared 2 bases from V and 4 bases from J, leaving 15 bases between. The chain's CDR3 is CASSQLMTGGGNTIYF. In nucleotides, the CDR3 is TGTGCCAGCAGCCAACTGATGACAGGCGGAGGAAACACCATATATTTT.

The chain links TRBV21-1 to TRBJ2-7; TRBD2, as called in the table, went unchecked against the DNA. TRBV21-1 is a recognized pseudogene. The CDR3 contains 14 residues. CDR3 protein: CASSDRDSHYEQYF. CDR3 bases: TGTGCCAGCAGCGACCGGGACTCTCACTACGAGCAGTACTTC.

This chain connects TRBV27 to TRBJ1-1, with a possible D match to TRBD1 (5 bases). This CDR3 contains 15 residues. Trimming left V 4 bases short and J 2 bases short, with 14 bases between. Germline V gene sequence: CDR1 MNHEY, CDR2 SMNVEV (reference sequence). The DNA for the CDR3 is TGTGCCAGCAGTTGGAGGGGTCCGTTAAACACTGAAGCTTTCTTT. Amino acids: CASSWRGPLNTEAFF.

This clone was seen once. The rearrangement joins TRBV2 to TRBJ1-3, with TRBD1 identical over 8 bases. The CDR3 is made up of 16 amino acids. The V and J ends lost 5 bases and 1 base, in that order; junction bases with no gene match: 7. In germline, CDR1 is SNHLY, CDR2 FYNNEI. The CDR3 coding sequence is TGTGCCAGCAGTTTCCAGGGGGCTAGATCTGGAAACACCATATATTTT. Translating it yields CASSFQGARSGNTIYF.

The V call is TRBV19, the J call TRBJ2-3; the D call may be TRBD1 or TRBD2 (6 bases each). The CDR3 consists of 13 residues. Germline V gene sequence: CDR1 LNHDA, CDR2 SQIVND (reference sequence). V was pared by 1 base and J by 6 bases, with 8 bases between. The CDR3 reads CASSIGRGDTQYF. The DNA of the CDR3 is TGTGCCAGTAGTATAGGGAGGGGGGATACGCAGTATTTT. The complete variable domain, with remaining parts taken from reference TRBV19 and TRBJ2-3, reads DGGITQSPKYLFRKEGQNVTLSCEQNLNHDAMYWYRQDPGQGLRLIYYSQIVNDFQKGDIAEGYSVSREKKESFPLTVTSAQKNPTAFYLCASSIGRGDTQYFGPGTRLTVL.

The chain employs TRBV5-4 and TRBJ2-5; the D gene is possibly TRBD1 (7 bases). CDR1 is SGHNT, CDR2 YYREEE, per germline (reference sequence). The CDR3 length is 15 residues. The V gene lost 3 bases and the J gene lost 5 bases, with 17 bases spanning the gap. CDR3: CASSSYTGAGETQYF. CDR3 in DNA: TGTGCCAGCAGCTCGTACACAGGGGCGGGGGAGACCCAGTACTTC.

V gene TRBV7-3 combines with J gene TRBJ1-6; 8 nucleotides align to TRBD1. The CDR3 loop spans 14 amino acids. The germline V gene encodes CDR1 SGHTA and CDR2 FQGTGA. The V gene end was trimmed by 4 bases and the J gene end by 6 bases; junction bases not matched to a gene: 2. CDR3 sequence (DNA): TGTGCCAGCAGCTCGACAGGGGCTAATTCACCCCTCCACTTT. This codes for CASSSTGANSPLHF.

The J gene is TRBJ2-3, the V gene TRBV19, with 10 nucleotides matching TRBD2. With 6 bases clipped from V and 0 bases from J, the junction kept 12 bases outside the gene matches. Germline CDR1 LNHDA, CDR2 SQIVND (reference sequence). CDR3 length: 18 amino acids. CDR3 residues: CASSPMTSGLSSTDTQYF. The CDR3, as DNA: TGTGCCAGTAGCCCAATGACTAGCGGGTTATCTAGCACAGATACGCAGTATTTT.

The chain uses TRBV30 and TRBJ2-5; the D gene could be TRBD1 or TRBD2 (5 bases each). CDR3 length: 13 residues. The ends were cut back, 5 bases at V and 2 bases at J, with 12 bases in the middle. Germline CDR1 GTSNPN, CDR2 SVGIG (reference sequence). The CDR3 DNA reads as TGTGCCTGGGGGACGGGCGGGCAAGAGACCCAGTACTTC. It is translated as CAWGTGGQETQYF.

The chain has TRBV27 and TRBJ1-2, with 8 bases that match TRBD1. V shed 8 bases and J 4 bases; nucleotides not matched to a gene: 6. The CDR3 covers 13 residues. Per the germline V gene, CDR1 is MNHEY and CDR2 is SMNVEV (reference sequence). Here the CDR3 DNA reads TGTGCCAGCGGACAGGGACACCTCTATGGCTACACCTTC. Residues: CASGQGHLYGYTF.

The chain uses TRBV24-1 and TRBJ1-1; D is unclear. V gave up 0 bases and J gave up 0 bases, with 7 bases separating them. CDR1 and CDR2 (germline): KGHDR, SFDVKD. The CDR3 contains 15 residues. The CDR3: CATSDLAVLNTEAFF. The CDR3 DNA reads TGTGCCACCAGTGATTTGGCGGTCCTGAACACTGAAGCTTTCTTT.

The J gene is TRBJ1-1, the V gene TRBV7-9; D gene unclear. Germline-derived CDR1 and CDR2 are SEHNR and FQNEAQ (reference sequence). Trimming shortened V by 3 bases and J by 1 base, and 12 bases separated the two germline ends. This CDR3 region has 15 residues. The chain's CDR3 is CASSLADWGNTEAFF. CDR3 in DNA: TGTGCCAGCAGCTTGGCTGACTGGGGGAACACTGAAGCTTTCTTT.

This chain uses TRBV28 with TRBJ1-6; 7 nucleotides line up with TRBD1. From germline, CDR1 is MDHEN and CDR2 SYDVKM. After removal of 3 bases from V and 10 bases from J, the junction contained 6 bases not matched to a gene. The CDR3 covers 14 residues. DNA for the CDR3: TGTGCCAGCAGTTTTCAGGGGGGTTACTCACCCCTCCACTTT. This encodes CASSFQGGYSPLHF.

This clone appeared a single time. The gene calls are TRBV15 and TRBJ1-2; no definite D call. The V and J ends lost 1 base and 1 base respectively, with 10 bases between them. Germline loops: CDR1 LNHNV, CDR2 YYDKDF (reference sequence). This CDR3 has 15 residues. The CDR3 is CATSRVTDRNYGYTF. For the CDR3, the DNA is TGTGCCACCAGCAGAGTAACGGATCGTAACTATGGCTACACCTTC.

This chain uses TRBV29-1 with TRBJ1-4; the D gene is possibly TRBD1 (5 bases). The germline V gene encodes CDR1 SQVTM and CDR2 ANQGSEA. This CDR3 comprises 11 residues. Trimming stripped 3 bases from V and 17 bases from J, with 16 bases between. CDR3 sequence (DNA): TGCAGCGTTGACCGGGAGGGACGTGATTTTTTT. It specifies CSVDREGRDFF.

This clone was seen only once. V is TRBV5-1 and J is TRBJ1-1, with TRBD1 matching 9 bases. Germline V gene lookup returns CDR1 SGHRS and CDR2 YFSETQ. The CDR3 spans 13 residues. The V gene end was trimmed by 4 bases and the J gene end by 3 bases; junction bases not matched to a gene: 1. CDR3 residues: CASSGQGYTEAFF. The CDR3 DNA follows: TGCGCCAGCAGCGGACAGGGGTACACTGAAGCTTTCTTT.

V and J are TRBV24-1 and TRBJ1-2, with 7 bases that match TRBD1. The CDR3 covers 14 residues. Trimming took 4 bases from V and 5 from J; bases not matched to a gene: 6. From germline, CDR1 is KGHDR and CDR2 SFDVKD. In nucleotides, the CDR3 is TGTGCCACCAGTGACGAAAGACAGGGTTATGGCTACACCTTC. Protein sequence: CATSDERQGYGYTF.